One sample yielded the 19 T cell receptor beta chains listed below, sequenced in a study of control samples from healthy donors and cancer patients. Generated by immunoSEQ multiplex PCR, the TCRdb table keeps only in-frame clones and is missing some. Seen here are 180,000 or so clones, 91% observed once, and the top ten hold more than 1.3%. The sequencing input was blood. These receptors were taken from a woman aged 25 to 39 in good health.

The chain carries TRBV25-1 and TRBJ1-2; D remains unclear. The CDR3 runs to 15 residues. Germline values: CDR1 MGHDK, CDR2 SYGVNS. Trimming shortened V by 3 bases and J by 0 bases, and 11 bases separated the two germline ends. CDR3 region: CASSDVGRPNYGYTF. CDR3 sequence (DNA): TGTGCCAGCAGTGATGTAGGACGACCTAACTATGGCTACACCTTC.

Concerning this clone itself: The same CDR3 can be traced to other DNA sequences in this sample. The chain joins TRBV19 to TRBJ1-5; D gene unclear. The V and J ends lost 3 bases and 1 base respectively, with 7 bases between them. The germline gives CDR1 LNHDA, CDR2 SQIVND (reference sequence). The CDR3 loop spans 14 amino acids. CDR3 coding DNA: TGTGCCAGTAGTATCCGGGCGAGCAATCAGCCCCAGCATTTT. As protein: CASSIRASNQPQHF.

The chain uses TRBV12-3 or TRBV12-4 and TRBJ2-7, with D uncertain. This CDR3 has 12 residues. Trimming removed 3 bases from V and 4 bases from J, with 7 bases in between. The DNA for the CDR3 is TGTGCCAGCAGTTTTAGCACGTACGAGCAGTACTTC. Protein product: CASSFSTYEQYF.

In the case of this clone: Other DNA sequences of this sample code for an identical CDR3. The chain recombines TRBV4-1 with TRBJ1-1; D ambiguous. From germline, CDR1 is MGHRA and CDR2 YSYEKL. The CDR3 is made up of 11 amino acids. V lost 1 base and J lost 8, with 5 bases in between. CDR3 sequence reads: CASSQAAEAFF. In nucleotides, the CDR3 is TGCGCCAGCAGCCAAGCAGCGGAAGCTTTCTTT.

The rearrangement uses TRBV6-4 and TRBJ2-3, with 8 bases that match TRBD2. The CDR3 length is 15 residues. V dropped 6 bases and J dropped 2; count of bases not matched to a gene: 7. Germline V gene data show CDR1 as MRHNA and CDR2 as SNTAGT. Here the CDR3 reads CASSNGGDPTDTQYF. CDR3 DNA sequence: TGTGCCAGCAGCAACGGGGGGGACCCCACAGATACGCAGTATTTT.

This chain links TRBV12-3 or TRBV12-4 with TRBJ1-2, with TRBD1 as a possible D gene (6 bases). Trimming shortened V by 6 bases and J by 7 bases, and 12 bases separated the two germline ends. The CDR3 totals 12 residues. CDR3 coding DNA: TGTGCCAGCAGGAATACAGGGTCTGGCTACACCTTC. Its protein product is CASRNTGSGYTF.

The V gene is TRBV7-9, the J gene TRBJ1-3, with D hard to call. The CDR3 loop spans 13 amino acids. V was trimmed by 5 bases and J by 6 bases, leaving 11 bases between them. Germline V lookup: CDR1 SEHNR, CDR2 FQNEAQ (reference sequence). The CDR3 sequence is CASSPESANTIYF. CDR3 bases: TGTGCCAGCAGCCCCGAGAGCGCAAACACCATATATTTT. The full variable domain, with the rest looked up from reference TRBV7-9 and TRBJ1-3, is DTGVSQNPRHKITKRGQNVTFRCDPISEHNRLYWYRQTLGQGPEFLTYFQNEAQLEKSRLLSDRFSAERPKGSFSTLEIQRTEQGDSAMYLCASSPESANTIYFGEGSWLTVV.

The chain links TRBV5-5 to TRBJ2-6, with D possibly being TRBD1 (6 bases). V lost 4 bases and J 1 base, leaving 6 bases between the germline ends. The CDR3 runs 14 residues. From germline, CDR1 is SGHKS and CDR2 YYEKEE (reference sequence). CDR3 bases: TGTGCCAGCAGCGACAGGTCTGGGGCCAACGTCCTGACTTTC. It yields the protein CASSDRSGANVLTF.

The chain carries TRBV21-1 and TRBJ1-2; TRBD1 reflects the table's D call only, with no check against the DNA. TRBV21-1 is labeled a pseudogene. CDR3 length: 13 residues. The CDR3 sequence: CASSHRGRYGYTF. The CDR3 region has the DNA TGTGCCAGCAGCCACAGGGGACGATATGGCTACACCTTC.

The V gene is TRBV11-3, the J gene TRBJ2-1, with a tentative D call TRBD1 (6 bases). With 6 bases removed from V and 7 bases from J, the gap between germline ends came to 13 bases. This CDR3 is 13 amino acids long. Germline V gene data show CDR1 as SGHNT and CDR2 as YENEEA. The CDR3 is CASSEGVRNEQFF. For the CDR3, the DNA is TGTGCCAGCAGTGAGGGGGTCCGGAATGAGCAGTTCTTC.

CDR3 region: CASSKRETEQFF. For the CDR3, the DNA is TGTGCCAGTAGTAAGCGGGAGACTGAGCAGTTCTTC. V usage is TRBV19 and J usage is TRBJ2-1, with 8 bases identical to TRBD2. The CDR3 runs 12 residues. With V trimmed by 4 bases and J by 9 bases, 2 bases remained unmatched. Germline CDR1 is LNHDA and CDR2 is SQIVND (reference sequence).

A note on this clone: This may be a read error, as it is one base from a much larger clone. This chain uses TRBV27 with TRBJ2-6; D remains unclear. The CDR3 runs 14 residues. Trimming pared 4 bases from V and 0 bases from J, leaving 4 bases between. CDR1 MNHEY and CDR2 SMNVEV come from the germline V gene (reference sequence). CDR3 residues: CASSSSSGANVLTF. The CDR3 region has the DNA TGTGCCAGCAGTTCCAGCTCTGGGGCCAACGTCCTGACTTTC.

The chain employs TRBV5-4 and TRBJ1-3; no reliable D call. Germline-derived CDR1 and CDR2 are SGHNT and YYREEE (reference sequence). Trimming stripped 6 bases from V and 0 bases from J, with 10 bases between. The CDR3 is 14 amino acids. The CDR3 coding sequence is TGTGCCAGCATCGATACGGGCTCTGGAAACACCATATATTTT. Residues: CASIDTGSGNTIYF.

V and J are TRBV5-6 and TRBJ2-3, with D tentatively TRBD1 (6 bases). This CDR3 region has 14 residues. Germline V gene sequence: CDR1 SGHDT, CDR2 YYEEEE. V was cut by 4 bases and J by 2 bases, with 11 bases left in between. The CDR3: CASSDRPNTDTQYF. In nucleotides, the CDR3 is TGTGCCAGCAGCGACAGGCCCAACACAGATACGCAGTATTTT.

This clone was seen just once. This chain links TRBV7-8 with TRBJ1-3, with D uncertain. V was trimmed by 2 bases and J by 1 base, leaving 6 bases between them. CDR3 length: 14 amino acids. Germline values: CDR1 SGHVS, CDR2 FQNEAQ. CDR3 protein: CASSLHGSGNTIYF. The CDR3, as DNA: TGTGCCAGCAGCTTACACGGTTCTGGAAACACCATATATTTT.

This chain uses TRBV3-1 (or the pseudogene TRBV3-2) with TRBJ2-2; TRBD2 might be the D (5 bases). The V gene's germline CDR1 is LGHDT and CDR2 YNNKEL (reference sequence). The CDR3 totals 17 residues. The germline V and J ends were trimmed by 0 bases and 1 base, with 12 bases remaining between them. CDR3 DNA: TGTGCCAGCAGCCAAGATCGTGAGGGAGTGAACACCGGGGAGCTGTTTTTT. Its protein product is CASSQDREGVNTGELFF.

The DNA for the CDR3 is TGTGCCTGGAAAGCAGGGGGGTATGGCTACACCTTC. Protein product: CAWKAGGYGYTF. This sequence joins TRBV30 and TRBJ1-2; 7 nucleotides line up with TRBD1. This CDR3 has 12 residues. V gave up 4 bases and J gave up 5 bases; unmatched junction bases: 4. The germline gives CDR1 GTSNPN, CDR2 SVGIG (reference sequence).

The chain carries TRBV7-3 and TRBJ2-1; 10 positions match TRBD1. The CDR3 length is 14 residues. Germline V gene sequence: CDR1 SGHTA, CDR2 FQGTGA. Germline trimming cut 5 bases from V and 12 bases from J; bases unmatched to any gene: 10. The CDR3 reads CASSPGGQGSWQFF. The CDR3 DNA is TGTGCCAGCAGCCCAGGGGGACAGGGGTCCTGGCAGTTCTTC.

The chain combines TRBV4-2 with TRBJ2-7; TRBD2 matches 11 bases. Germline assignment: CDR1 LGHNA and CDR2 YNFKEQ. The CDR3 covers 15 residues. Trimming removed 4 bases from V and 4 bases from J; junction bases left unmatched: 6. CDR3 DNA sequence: TGTGCCAGCAGCCCCGGACTAGCGGGTATATACGAGCAGTACTTC. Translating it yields CASSPGLAGIYEQYF.